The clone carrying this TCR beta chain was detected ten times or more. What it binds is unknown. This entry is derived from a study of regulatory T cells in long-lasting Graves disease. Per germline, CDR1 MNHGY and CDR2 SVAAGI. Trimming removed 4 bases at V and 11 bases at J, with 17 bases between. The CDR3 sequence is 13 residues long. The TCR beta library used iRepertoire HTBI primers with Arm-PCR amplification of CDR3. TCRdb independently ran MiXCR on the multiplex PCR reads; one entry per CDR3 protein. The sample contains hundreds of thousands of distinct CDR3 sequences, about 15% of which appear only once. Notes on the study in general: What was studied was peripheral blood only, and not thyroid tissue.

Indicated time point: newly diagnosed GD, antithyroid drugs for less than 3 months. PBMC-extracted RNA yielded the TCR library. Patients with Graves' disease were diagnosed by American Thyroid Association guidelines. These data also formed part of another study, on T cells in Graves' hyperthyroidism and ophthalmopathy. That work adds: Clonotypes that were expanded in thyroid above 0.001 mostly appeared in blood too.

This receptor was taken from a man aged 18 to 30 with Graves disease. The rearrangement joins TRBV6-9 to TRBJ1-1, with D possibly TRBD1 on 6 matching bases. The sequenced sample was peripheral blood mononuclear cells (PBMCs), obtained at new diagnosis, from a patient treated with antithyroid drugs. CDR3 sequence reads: CASSSRGLKEAFF. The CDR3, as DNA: TGTGCCAGCAGTTCCAGGGGCCTAAAAGAGGCTTTCTTT.